Below, one T cell receptor (beta chain) is given with its context. Its antigen is currently unknown. Germline is not matched at one junction end, which may reflect a read error. Germline lookup yields CDR1 MNHNS and CDR2 SASEGT. CDR3 length: 14 residues. The data originate from a study of T cell responses to AZD1222 COVID-19 vaccine. Overall study results and limits: Donors were mostly white British, more females; clonal diversity possibly underestimated. Spike-wide vaccine-associated CD4 TCRs dominated at 160-218 and 743-854. Vaccination with two AZD1222 doses was followed by a rise in Spike-specific TCR breadth and depth.

Here immunoSEQ multiplex PCR was the method, and the copy in TCRdb shows in-frame clones only, minus some. The sample lists around 160,000 clones, over 80% seen once, with about 3% in the top ten. The clonotype originates from an adult in good health. V is TRBV6-1 and J is TRBJ1-3; D is perhaps TRBD1 (5 bases). The sample in question was peripheral blood, obtained on day 0 of MenACWY control vaccination. The CDR3 DNA is TGTGCCACCAGTGAGAGGGGTCGAGGAAACACCATATATTTT. Translated, it gives CATSERGRGNTIYF.